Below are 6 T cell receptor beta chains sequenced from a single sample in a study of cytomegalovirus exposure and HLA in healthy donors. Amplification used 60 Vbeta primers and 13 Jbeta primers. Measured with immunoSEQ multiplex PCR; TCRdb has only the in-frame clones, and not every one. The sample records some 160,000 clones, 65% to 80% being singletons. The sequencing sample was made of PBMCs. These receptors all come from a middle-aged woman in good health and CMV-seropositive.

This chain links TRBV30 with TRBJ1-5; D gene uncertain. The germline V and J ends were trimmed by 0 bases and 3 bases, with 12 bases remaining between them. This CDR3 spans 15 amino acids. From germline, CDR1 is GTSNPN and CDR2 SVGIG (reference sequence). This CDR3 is CAWSVGGILNQPQHF. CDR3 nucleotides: TGTGCCTGGAGTGTTGGCGGTATACTCAATCAGCCCCAGCATTTT.

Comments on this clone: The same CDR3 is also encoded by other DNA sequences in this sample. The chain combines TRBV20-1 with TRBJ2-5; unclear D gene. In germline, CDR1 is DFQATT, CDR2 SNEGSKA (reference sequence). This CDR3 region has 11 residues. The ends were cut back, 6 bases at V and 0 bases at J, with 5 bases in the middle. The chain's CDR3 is CSAQNQETQYF. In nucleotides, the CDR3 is TGCAGTGCCCAGAACCAAGAGACCCAGTACTTC.

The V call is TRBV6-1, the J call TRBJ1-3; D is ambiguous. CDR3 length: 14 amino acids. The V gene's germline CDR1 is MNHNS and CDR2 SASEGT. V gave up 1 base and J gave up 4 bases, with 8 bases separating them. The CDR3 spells CASSEVLRGNTIYF. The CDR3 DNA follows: TGTGCCAGCAGTGAAGTCCTGAGGGGAAACACCATATATTTT.

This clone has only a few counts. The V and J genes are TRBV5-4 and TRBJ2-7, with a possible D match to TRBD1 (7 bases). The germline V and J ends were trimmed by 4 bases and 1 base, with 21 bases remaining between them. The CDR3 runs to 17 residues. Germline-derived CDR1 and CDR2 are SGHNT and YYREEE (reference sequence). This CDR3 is CASSARDSPKRSYEQYF. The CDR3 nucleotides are TGTGCCAGCAGCGCGCGGGACAGCCCAAAACGTTCCTACGAGCAGTACTTC.

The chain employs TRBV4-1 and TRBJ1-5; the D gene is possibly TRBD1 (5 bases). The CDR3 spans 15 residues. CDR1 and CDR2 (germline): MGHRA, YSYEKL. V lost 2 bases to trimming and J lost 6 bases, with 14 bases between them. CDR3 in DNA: TGCGCCAGCAGCCAAATTTGGGGGGGTAGTCAGCCCCAGCATTTT. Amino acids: CASSQIWGGSQPQHF.

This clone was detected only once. The CDR3 DNA reads TGTGCCTGGCGGACAGGGGGCTCCTACAATGAGCAGTTCTTC. Its translation is CAWRTGGSYNEQFF. The rearrangement joins TRBV30 to TRBJ2-1; 10 bases agree with TRBD1. CDR1 is GTSNPN and CDR2 is SVGIG in the germline V gene (reference sequence). The CDR3 is 14 residues long. V dropped 5 bases and J dropped 0; count of bases not matched to a gene: 1. Complete variable domain (other parts from reference TRBV30 and TRBJ2-1): SQTIHQWPATLVQPVGSPLSLECTVEGTSNPNLYWYRQAAGRGLQLLFYSVGIGQISSEVPQNLSASRPQDRQFILSSKKLLLSDSGFYLCAWRTGGSYNEQFFGPGTRLTVL.